This T cell receptor (beta chain) was recovered during a study of T cell repertoires in cytomegalovirus infection. Looking at the study overall: Indicated by public TCR beta signatures were CMV infection and matching HLA type. Study results and caveats: There were carriers of CMV plus the relevant HLA, and cumulative public TCR beta family frequency identified them. Within the response measured ex vivo, HLA-C-restricted CMV-specific TCR beta clonotypes were dominant.

The sample holds a few counts of this clonotype. Its specificity is not known. Via MiXCR, TCRdb re-called the reads, giving one row per CDR3 protein. The profile shows about 68,000 distinct CDR3 sequences, 20% to 25% of them singletons. J lost 7 bases, V lost 6 bases, and 12 bases had no gene match. There are 16 residues in the CDR3. The germline V gene has CDR1 LNHDA and CDR2 SQIVND (reference sequence). V usage is TRBV19 and J usage is TRBJ1-4, with 9 bases matching TRBD1. This receptor was taken from a human donor in good health (CMV status not recorded). Some clones in this sample may be carry-over from other donors' samples. The sample comprised PBMCs, sequenced either directly or after in vitro stimulation (not recorded which). This chain's CDR3 is CASSSPGQGKGEKLFF. The CDR3 DNA is TGTGCCAGTAGCAGCCCGGGACAGGGTAAAGGTGAAAAACTGTTTTTT.